This is a list of T cell receptor beta chains from one sample in a study of technical replicates of blood from four donors. Using immunoSEQ multiplex PCR, the repertoire was profiled, and TCRdb retains in-frame clones only, with some absent. The sample records approximately 65,000 clones, approximately 83% being singletons. Input material: PBMCs. The source of these receptors is a human donor in good health. Some clones in this sample may be carry-over from other donors' samples. Both conserved end residues are part of each CDR3. D genes are given only for firm matches. Expanded clones are given a class, and other clones once, few, many or no size at all.

TRBV20-1,TRBJ1-1,.,TRBD1,TGCAAAGGACAGGGGGCATCTGAAGCTTTCTTT,CKGQGASEAFF
TRBV6-5,TRBJ2-3,.,TRBD1,TGTGCCAGCAGCGACAGGGGGACCACAGATACGCAGTATTTT,CASSDRGTTDTQYF
TRBV5-8,TRBJ1-1,.,.,TGTGCCAGCAACCCGGGGGGCGGAAACACTGAAGCTTTCTTT,CASNPGGGNTEAFF
TRBV7-2,TRBJ2-3,.,.,TGTGCCAGCAGCTTAGGGGCTGGCCGCACAGATACGCAGTATTTT,CASSLGAGRTDTQYF
TRBV19,TRBJ2-6,.,TRBD1,TGTGCCAGTAGTACAGGGACAGACTCTGGGGCCAACGTCCTGACTTTC,CASSTGTDSGANVLTF
TRBV27,TRBJ2-7,.,.,TGTGCCAGCAGTTCAAGACATGAGCAGTACTTC,CASSSRHEQYF
TRBV30,TRBJ2-3,.,TRBD2,TGTGCCTGGAGTTCAACCAGCGGGAGACGGGATACGCAGTATTTT,CAWSSTSGRRDTQYF
TRBV5-1,TRBJ2-3,.,.,TGCGCCAGCAGCCTCGGACAACCCGGACCCACAGATACGCAGTATTTT,CASSLGQPGPTDTQYF
TRBV29-1,TRBJ1-2,once,.,TGCAGCGCCCACCTTGCAGATGGCTACACCTTC,CSAHLADGYTF
TRBV15,TRBJ2-4,.,.,TGTGCCACCAGCAGATGGAGGGAAAACATTCAGTACTTC,CATSRWRENIQYF
TRBV28,TRBJ1-6,.,.,TGTGCCAGCAGGGCCCGGCGGATTGTCTCAAATAATTCACCCCTCCACTTT,CASRARRIVSNNSPLHF
TRBV5-1,TRBJ2-2,.,.,TGCGCCAGCCACACAGTGAACAGCGGGGAGCTGTTTTTT,CASHTVNSGELFF
TRBV7-2,TRBJ2-7,.,.,TGTGCCAGCAGCTCAACAGGAGTAGGGCAGTACTTC,CASSSTGVGQYF
TRBV7-8,TRBJ2-3,.,.,TGTGCCAGCAGCTTAGGGTTGAGCAATACGCAGTATTTT,CASSLGLSNTQYF
TRBV2,TRBJ1-1,.,.,TGTGCCAGCAGCAGAGGGAGAACAGCTCTTACTGAAGCTTTCTTT,CASSRGRTALTEAFF
TRBV4-1,TRBJ1-4,.,.,TGCGCCAGCAGCCAAGATTCGAGATTTGCAACTAATGAAAAACTGTTTTTT,CASSQDSRFATNEKLFF
TRBV4-3,TRBJ1-4,once,TRBD1,TGCGCCAGCAGCCAGGGGACAGGAAGTAATGAAAAACTGTTTTTT,CASSQGTGSNEKLFF
TRBV4-3,TRBJ2-2,.,.,TGCGCCAGCAGCCCTGGGGGACTTAACACCGGGGAGCTGTTTTTT,CASSPGGLNTGELFF
TRBV5-4,TRBJ2-1,once,.,TGTGCCAGCAGCCCTACCTCTACCTACAATGAGCAGTTCTTC,CASSPTSTYNEQFF
TRBV4-1,TRBJ2-2,.,.,TGCGCCAGCAGCCTGACAGAGAACACCGGGGAGCTGTTTTTT,CASSLTENTGELFF
TRBV19,TRBJ2-1,.,TRBD1,TGTGCCAGTAGTATTCCGGGACAGGGACTTAATGAGCAGTTCTTC,CASSIPGQGLNEQFF
TRBV9,TRBJ1-5,.,.,TGTGCCAGCAGCGTAGGACTGAACAATCAGCCCCAGCATTTT,CASSVGLNNQPQHF
TRBV11-2,TRBJ2-7,.,.,TGTGCCAGCAGCTCCTTCCCCCCCTACGAGCAGTACTTC,CASSSFPPYEQYF
TRBV18,TRBJ1-3,.,.,TGTGCCAGCTCACCAGGGGCGGAGCGAAACACCATATATTTT,CASSPGAERNTIYF
TRBV2,TRBJ2-1,few,.,TGTGCCAGCAGGATCGGAGCCTACAATGAGCAGTTCTTC,CASRIGAYNEQFF
TRBV11-2,TRBJ2-5,once,.,TGTGCCAGCAGCTCTCAAGTCGACGGCGGAGAGACCCAGTACTTC,CASSSQVDGGETQYF
TRBV7-2,TRBJ2-2,.,.,TGTGCCAGCAGCTTGGTTCAGGGGAACACCGGGGAGCTGTTTTTT,CASSLVQGNTGELFF
TRBV2,TRBJ2-7,few,TRBD2,TGTGCCAGCAGGGCTAGCGGACGACCCGACTACGAGCAGTACTTC,CASRASGRPDYEQYF
TRBV15,TRBJ2-7,.,TRBD2,TGTGCCACCAGCAGTGAACCAACTAGCGGGAGAACCGGGCAGTACTTC,CATSSEPTSGRTGQYF
TRBV29-1,TRBJ2-3,.,TRBD2,TGCAGCACAAATCTAGCGGGAGGGCCGGAAGATACGCAGTATTTT,CSTNLAGGPEDTQYF
TRBV7-2,TRBJ1-5,.,.,TGTGCCAGCAGCTTAGTCGGGGATAGCAATCAGCCCCAGCATTTT,CASSLVGDSNQPQHF
TRBV27,TRBJ1-1,.,TRBD1,TGTGCCAGCACCAGGGACAGCCCTTCGGGTTTCACTGAAGCTTTCTTT,CASTRDSPSGFTEAFF
TRBV10-3,TRBJ1-1,few,.,TGTGCCATCAGTAGTTTTGGGGGCGAGAACACTGAAGCTTTCTTT,CAISSFGGENTEAFF
TRBV6-1,TRBJ2-2,few,.,TGTGCCAGCAGTGAAAACGAAGGGGTCACCGGGGAGCTGTTTTTT,CASSENEGVTGELFF
TRBV5-1,TRBJ1-4,few,TRBD1,TGCGCCAGCAGTACCGGACAGGGTGGTGAAAAACTGTTTTTT,CASSTGQGGEKLFF
TRBV10-3,TRBJ2-3,.,.,TGTGCCACGGGACTCGGAGATACGCAGTATTTT,CATGLGDTQYF
TRBV7-2,TRBJ2-1,.,TRBD1,TGTGCCAGCAGCTTAGGGACAGGGGCCTACTACAATGAGCAGTTCTTC,CASSLGTGAYYNEQFF
TRBV6-5,TRBJ1-3,.,.,TGTGCCAGCAGCCCGGGGACACCCTCTGGAAACACCATATATTTT,CASSPGTPSGNTIYF
TRBV7-6,TRBJ2-3,.,.,TGTGCCAGCAGCTTTACTAGGACAGATACGCAGTATTTT,CASSFTRTDTQYF
TRBV2,TRBJ1-1,.,.,TGTGCCAGCTATGGACAGACCCCCTGGCCGTTCTTT,CASYGQTPWPFF
TRBV11-2,TRBJ2-5,.,TRBD1,TGTGCCAGCAGCCGGGACAGGGAGGTGACCCAGTACTTC,CASSRDREVTQYF
TRBV25-1,TRBJ2-7,.,.,TGTGCCAGCAGTCTACAGGGGGGGACCTACGAGCAGTACTTC,CASSLQGGTYEQYF
TRBV27,TRBJ2-3,.,.,TGTGCCAGTCACTCCGTCGGTCGCACAGATACGCAGTATTTT,CASHSVGRTDTQYF
TRBV2,TRBJ2-7,.,TRBD2,TGTGCCAGCGGAACTAGCGGGAGAGGAGGGGAGCAGTACTTC,CASGTSGRGGEQYF
TRBV19,TRBJ1-5,.,TRBD1,TGTGCCAGTAGTCAGGCAGGGGGCGGTCAGCCCCAGCATTTT,CASSQAGGGQPQHF
TRBV5-6,TRBJ2-5,.,TRBD2,TGTGCCAGCAGCTTGAGGACGGGAGGGCAAGAGACCCAGTACTTC,CASSLRTGGQETQYF
TRBV5-1,TRBJ2-2,.,.,TGCGCCAGCAAATCGGGATACACCGGGGAGCTGTTTTTT,CASKSGYTGELFF
TRBV2,TRBJ2-5,once,.,TGTGCCAGCAGATTGGACATAGCCCCAGAGACCCAGTACTTC,CASRLDIAPETQYF
TRBV7-6,TRBJ1-1,.,.,TGTGCCAGCAGCTTAGGGGCTGGCACTGAAGCTTTCTTT,CASSLGAGTEAFF
TRBV2,TRBJ1-5,.,.,TGTGCCAGCAGTGATTTTAGGACAAATCAGCCCCAGCATTTT,CASSDFRTNQPQHF
TRBV5-4,TRBJ2-1,.,TRBD2,TGTGCCAGCAGTCCTAGCGGGGGGGGACACTACAATGAGCAGTTCTTC,CASSPSGGGHYNEQFF
TRBV5-6,TRBJ1-2,.,.,TGTGCCAGCAGCACGGCGGGGGCAAGAAGCTATGGCTACACCTTC,CASSTAGARSYGYTF
TRBV7-2,TRBJ1-5,.,.,TGTGCCAGCAGCACCCAGGGGAATCAGCCCCAGCATTTT,CASSTQGNQPQHF
TRBV2,TRBJ2-4,.,.,TGTGCCAGCAGAGGAGGTGCCAAAAACATTCAGTACTTC,CASRGGAKNIQYF